This T cell receptor (beta chain) originates from a study of glioma-infiltrating T cells after dendritic cell vaccination. There are 13 residues in the CDR3. CDR1 is SGHTA, CDR2 FQGNSA, per germline. Trimming took off 1 base at V and 1 base at J, with 4 bases between the two ends. Time point in this sample: after dendritic cell vaccination, including at tumor progression/relapse. Some clones are missing from TCRdb's copy, which holds only in-frame ones; the method was immunoSEQ multiplex PCR. The table includes approximately 50,000 clones, about 89% detected once. The rearrangement uses TRBV7-2 and TRBJ1-1; D unclear. The sequence came from a human donor with glioblastoma. The material sequenced was blood, taken after dendritic cell vaccination. The CDR3 here is CASSLGANTEAFF. CDR3 DNA: TGTGCCAGCAGCTTAGGAGCGAACACTGAAGCTTTCTTT.